The rows below give T cell receptor beta chains drawn from one sample of a study of blood T cell repertoires in COVID-19. The assay was immunoSEQ multiplex PCR, and TCRdb's table has in-frame clones only and misses some. This sample has roughly 200,000 clones, with around 91% found just once. The sequenced material came from peripheral blood. The receptors come from a man aged 50 to 59 with acute or convalescent COVID-19. Each CDR3 is given with its conserved first and last residue. D genes are given only for firm matches. Not every row has a clone size; where given, it reads once, few, many or a size class.

>TRBJ2-1|.|TRBV21-1|.
CASSKFSSGSRNEQFF
TGTGCCAGCAGCAAATTTTCTAGCGGGAGCCGGAATGAGCAGTTCTTC
>TRBJ1-4|.|TRBV7-2|.
CASSLRGASATNEKLFF
TGTGCCAGCAGCTTACGCGGAGCTTCTGCAACTAATGAAAAACTGTTTTTT
>TRBJ2-2|TRBD2|TRBV14|.
CASSQPGTSGGTTGELFF
TGTGCCAGCAGCCAACCTGGGACTAGCGGGGGAACTACCGGGGAGCTGTTTTTT
>TRBJ1-2|.|TRBV27|.
CASSFGGGESYTF
TGTGCCAGCAGTTTTGGCGGGGGGGAGAGCTACACCTTC
>TRBJ2-1|.|TRBV5-1|.
CASSNGGYGGYNEQFF
TGCGCCAGCAGCAATGGAGGGTACGGGGGATACAATGAGCAGTTCTTC
>TRBJ2-2|.|TRBV11-2|.
CASAPRPGTGELFF
TGTGCCAGCGCGCCGCGGCCCGGTACCGGGGAGCTGTTTTTT
>TRBJ1-2|.|TRBV10-1|.
CASSIGANYGYTF
TGCGCCAGCAGTATAGGAGCTAACTATGGCTACACCTTC
>TRBJ2-7|.|TRBV28|.
CASTGGVEQYF
TGTGCCAGCACCGGGGGAGTGGAACAGTACTTC
>TRBJ1-4|TRBD1|TRBV29-1|few
CSVTGTATNEKLFF
TGCAGCGTGACCGGGACAGCAACTAATGAAAAACTGTTTTTT
>TRBJ2-6|TRBD2|TRBV3-1/TRBV3-2|.
CASSNGGTSGANVLTF
TGTGCCAGCAGCAACGGGGGGACCTCTGGGGCCAACGTCCTGACTTTC
>TRBJ2-7|.|TRBV10-1|few
CPERSSSYEQYF
TGCCCCGAGCGCTCAAGCTCCTACGAGCAGTACTTC
>TRBJ1-2|.|TRBV18|.
CASSPDGKYGYTF
TGTGCCAGCTCACCGGACGGGAAGTATGGCTACACCTTC
>TRBJ1-6|.|TRBV4-3|.
CASSQVQNSPLHF
TGCGCCAGCAGCCAAGTCCAGAATTCACCCCTCCACTTT
>TRBJ1-4|.|TRBV6-6|.
CASSLSVNEKLFF
TGTGCCAGCAGTTTGAGTGTTAATGAAAAACTGTTTTTT
>TRBJ1-3|.|TRBV9|few
CASSPRGNTIYF
TGTGCCAGCAGCCCCCGTGGAAACACCATATATTTT
>TRBJ2-2|.|TRBV28|.
CASSLAGDRTGELFF
TGTGCCAGCAGTTTAGCAGGGGATCGCACCGGGGAGCTGTTTTTT
>TRBJ2-1|TRBD2|TRBV18|.
CASSPQGTNYNEQFF
TGTGCCAGCTCACCACAGGGGACTAACTACAATGAGCAGTTCTTC
>TRBJ2-2|TRBD2|TRBV30|.
CAWSSGSSPGELFF
TGTGCCTGGAGTAGCGGGAGTTCTCCCGGGGAGCTGTTTTTT
>TRBJ1-2|.|TRBV7-9|.
CASSLDSRGLYGYTF
TGTGCCAGCAGCTTGGACAGCCGAGGGCTCTATGGCTACACCTTC
>TRBJ1-5|TRBD1|TRBV27|.
CASSPRGTGENQPQHF
TGTGCCAGCAGTCCTCGCGGGACAGGGGAAAATCAGCCCCAGCATTTT
>TRBJ1-4|.|TRBV6-6|.
CASSPLGGATNEKLFF
TGTGCCAGCAGCCCATTGGGCGGGGCCACTAATGAAAAACTGTTTTTT
>TRBJ2-7|.|TRBV28|.
CASSLSTDIREQYF
TGTGCCAGCAGTTTATCTACAGATATACGAGAGCAGTACTTC
>TRBJ1-3|.|TRBV7-9|.
CASSPSLASSGNTIYF
TGTGCCAGCAGCCCCAGTCTGGCCAGCTCTGGAAACACCATATATTTT
>TRBJ2-2|.|TRBV5-5|.
CASSLAGTIGELFF
TGTGCCAGCAGCTTGGCCGGTACTATCGGGGAGCTGTTTTTT
>TRBJ1-6|.|TRBV3-1/TRBV3-2|.
CASSRFAGLGGNSPLHF
TGTGCCAGCAGTCGCTTCGCAGGGTTGGGGGGGAATTCACCCCTCCACTTT
>TRBJ2-2|TRBD2|TRBV7-6|.
CASSLNFAGGPMGDTGELFF
TGTGCCAGCAGCTTAAACTTCGCGGGAGGGCCGATGGGGGACACCGGGGAGCTGTTTTTT
>TRBJ2-1|TRBD2|TRBV19|.
CASSAFAGVIEQFF
TGTGCCAGTAGTGCCTTCGCGGGGGTGATTGAGCAGTTCTTC
>TRBJ2-1|TRBD2|TRBV5-1|.
CASSLKAGGSYNEQFF
TGCGCCAGCAGCTTAAAAGCGGGAGGATCCTACAATGAGCAGTTCTTC
>TRBJ2-3|TRBD2|TRBV11-2|.
CASRGLADTDTQYF
TGTGCCAGCCGAGGACTAGCGGACACAGATACGCAGTATTTT
>TRBJ1-1|.|TRBV5-4|.
CASSPREKVNTEAFF
TGTGCCAGCAGCCCCCGGGAGAAGGTCAACACTGAAGCTTTCTTT
>TRBJ2-7|.|TRBV19|.
CASSWGSVGYEQYF
TGTGCCAGTAGTTGGGGCTCGGTGGGATACGAGCAGTACTTC
>TRBJ1-1|TRBD1|TRBV6-5|.
CASSYSRQGDTEAFF
TGTGCCAGCAGTTACTCCCGACAGGGGGACACTGAAGCTTTCTTT
>TRBJ1-1|TRBD1|TRBV5-6|.
CASRHDRGEVNTEAFF
TGTGCCAGCAGACATGACAGGGGCGAAGTGAACACTGAAGCTTTCTTT
>TRBJ1-1|.|TRBV6-2/TRBV6-3|.
CASSYAPDKNTEAFF
TGTGCCAGCAGTTACGCCCCTGACAAGAACACTGAAGCTTTCTTT
>TRBJ1-6|TRBD1|TRBV30|.
CAWDQQGANSPLHF
TGTGCCTGGGACCAACAGGGGGCAAATTCACCCCTCCACTTT
>TRBJ2-1|.|TRBV6-6|.
CASSPGGPIYEQFF
TGTGCCAGCAGTCCCGGAGGCCCCATTTATGAGCAGTTCTTC
>TRBJ1-1|TRBD1|TRBV4-2|.
CASSPRQGSFTEAFF
TGTGCCAGCAGCCCCAGACAGGGGTCGTTCACTGAAGCTTTCTTT
>TRBJ2-3|TRBD1|TRBV24-1|.
CATNRQGDTQYF
TGTGCCACCAATAGACAGGGAGATACGCAGTATTTT
>TRBJ2-3|.|TRBV18|.
CASSQQGFGTDTQYF
TGTGCCAGCTCACAACAGGGATTCGGCACAGATACGCAGTATTTT
>TRBJ2-5|TRBD1|TRBV27|.
CASSFWRQGTETQYF
TGTGCCAGCAGTTTTTGGCGACAGGGGACAGAGACCCAGTACTTC
>TRBJ2-6|.|TRBV7-6|.
CASSHGAGVHSGANVLTF
TGTGCCAGCAGCCACGGGGCAGGGGTCCACTCTGGGGCCAACGTCCTGACTTTC
>TRBJ1-2|TRBD1|TRBV6-2/TRBV6-3|.
CASSQTGVYGYTF
TGTGCCAGCAGTCAAACAGGGGTGTATGGCTACACCTTC
>TRBJ2-3|.|TRBV13|.
CASSLWGGGSTDTQYF
TGTGCCAGCAGCCTGTGGGGGGGCGGCAGCACAGATACGCAGTATTTT
>TRBJ1-2|.|TRBV2|.
CASFLGGARGYTF
TGTGCCAGCTTCCTCGGAGGGGCTCGGGGCTACACCTTC
>TRBJ1-4|TRBD1|TRBV6-6|once
CASSYHPRDSEKLFF
TGTGCCAGCAGTTACCACCCCCGGGACAGTGAAAAACTGTTTTTT
>TRBJ1-5|TRBD1|TRBV19|.
CASSARDRPYQPQHF
TGTGCCAGTAGTGCAAGGGACAGACCTTATCAGCCCCAGCATTTT
>TRBJ1-5|.|TRBV5-1|.
CANDSPFGNQPQHF
TGCGCCAACGACAGTCCCTTTGGCAATCAGCCCCAGCATTTT
>TRBJ2-2|.|TRBV4-2|.
CASSQATRPTGELFF
TGTGCCAGCAGCCAAGCGACTCGCCCCACCGGGGAGCTGTTTTTT
>TRBJ1-1|.|TRBV29-1|.
CSVEDRVSITEAFF
TGCAGCGTTGAAGATCGCGTTTCTATCACTGAAGCTTTCTTT